This T cell receptor (beta chain) was documented in a study of PD-1 blockade in classical Hodgkin lymphoma. Study-wide results and caveats: In CD4+ cells, TCR diversity went up significantly by C4D1, but in CD8+ cells it did not.

Germline V gives CDR1 SGHRS, CDR2 YFSETQ. This CDR3 comprises 15 residues. V was shortened by 0 bases and J by 9 bases, with 13 bases between the two germline ends. On this clone itself: The antigen is not known.

Sequencing was performed with immunoSEQ multiplex PCR; in TCRdb, only in-frame clones are kept and a portion is missing. The repertoire consists of some 10,000 clones, with almost 85% occurring once and the leading ten covering about 5%. Autologous stem cell transplantation was followed by relapse in every patient, and brentuximab vedotin exposure varied. Each best response was a complete response, a partial response or progressive disease. This clonotype was sampled from a human donor with classical Hodgkin lymphoma. J is TRBJ1-6 and V is TRBV5-1; maybe TRBD1 (5 bases). The sample was peripheral blood mononuclear cells (PBMCs), taken before the second cycle of nivolumab. CDR3 bases: TGCGCCAGCAGCTTGGGAGGGGCAGGACTTTCACCCCTCCACTTT. Its translation is CASSLGGAGLSPLHF.